These 22 T cell receptor beta chains originate from one sample sequenced in a study of T-cell reconstitution after alpha-beta-depleted transplantation in children. Molecular barcoding with unique molecular identifiers was used for the TCRbeta library. TCRdb ran MiXCR on the PCR reads and lists one entry per CDR3 protein. The sample has approximately 980,000 distinct CDR3 sequences; less than 30% are singletons. This material consisted of PBMCs, mostly from graft donor cells, taken 360 days after TCRalphabeta/CD19-depleted stem cell transplant. The receptors stem from a boy in the first two years of life who had a stem cell transplant for SCID, so the T cells may come from the graft donor.

Only a few counts were recorded for this clonotype. The J gene is TRBJ2-5, the V gene TRBV4-1; D may be TRBD2 (5 bases). The CDR3 sequence is 14 residues long. Germline values: CDR1 MGHRA, CDR2 YSYEKL. The germline V and J ends were trimmed by 2 bases and 4 bases, with 11 bases remaining between them. The CDR3 region is CASSQSLARETQYF. The CDR3 DNA is TGCGCCAGCAGCCAATCTCTAGCTCGAGAGACCCAGTACTTC.

This clonotype was counted a few times. Germline is not matched at one junction end, which may reflect a read error. This chain links TRBV28 with TRBJ1-5; D is ambiguous. CDR1 and CDR2 from the germline V gene are MDHEN and SYDVKM. There are 15 residues in the CDR3. In DNA, the CDR3 is TGTGCCAGGAGTTTCGCGCGACTGAGTAATCAGCCCCAGCATTTT. This encodes CARSFARLSNQPQHF.

The chain combines TRBV5-1 with TRBJ2-1; 14 bases match TRBD2. Germline V gives CDR1 SGHRS, CDR2 YFSETQ. The CDR3 consists of 19 residues. The ends lost 4 bases at V and 8 bases at J; junction bases unmatched: 17. The CDR3 region is CASSLYSSGLAGDRDEQFF. CDR3 nucleotide sequence: TGCGCCAGCAGCCTCTACTCGTCGGGACTAGCGGGGGACCGGGATGAGCAGTTCTTC.

This clonotype was picked up a small number of times. This chain's CDR3 is CASTRASDEQYF. Here the CDR3 DNA reads TGTGCCAGCACTCGGGCCTCGGACGAGCAGTACTTC. The genes are TRBV28 and TRBJ2-7, with D uncertain. V lost 7 bases and J lost 5, with 12 bases in between. From germline, CDR1 is MDHEN and CDR2 SYDVKM. The CDR3 is 12 amino acids.

This clonotype was detected a few times. The chain carries TRBV2 and TRBJ1-1; D may be TRBD1 (5 bases). CDR3 size: 13 residues. Deletions cut 8 bases from V and 0 bases from J, with 10 bases between. Germline lookup yields CDR1 SNHLY and CDR2 FYNNEI. The CDR3 protein is CASEDSMNTEAFF. CDR3 nucleotides: TGTGCCAGCGAAGACAGTATGAACACTGAAGCTTTCTTT.

V usage is TRBV4-1 and J usage is TRBJ2-3; the D gene is possibly TRBD2 (6 bases). V lost 5 bases, J lost 5 bases, and 17 bases lay in between. The CDR3 is 15 amino acids. The germline CDR1 and CDR2 sequences are MGHRA and YSYEKL. The CDR3 loop is CASSSRDLLGDTQYF. The CDR3, as DNA: TGCGCCAGCAGCAGCCGGGACTTACTAGGAGATACGCAGTATTTT.

The V call is TRBV29-1, the J call TRBJ2-3, with 12 positions matching TRBD2. CDR3 length: 13 amino acids. Germline loops: CDR1 SQVTM, CDR2 ANQGSEA. The ends lost 4 bases at V and 4 bases at J; junction bases unmatched: 0. This CDR3 reads CSVGLAGADTQYF. The CDR3 region has the DNA TGCAGCGTTGGACTAGCGGGGGCAGATACGCAGTATTTT.

This chain uses TRBV5-1 with TRBJ2-3; D is tentatively TRBD1 or TRBD2 (6 bases each). The length of the CDR3 is 17 residues. Germline CDR1 SGHRS, CDR2 YFSETQ. Trimming left V 0 bases short and J 3 bases short, with 17 bases between. In DNA form, the CDR3 reads TGCGCCAGCAGCTTGGGGCCACGTGGGGGGCTGACAGATACGCAGTATTTT. This translates into CASSLGPRGGLTDTQYF.

This chain connects TRBV9 to TRBJ2-7; D possibly corresponds to TRBD2 (5 bases). This CDR3 comprises 12 residues. The germline V gene has CDR1 SGDLS and CDR2 YYNGEE. In DNA, the CDR3 is TGTGAAGTTAGGCCTCCTTCGGGGGAGCAGTACTTC. Translating gives CEVRPPSGEQYF.

A single count supports this clonotype. This sequence joins TRBV6-5 and TRBJ2-2; 11 nucleotides align to TRBD1. The trim removed 0 bases at V and 4 bases at J, leaving 4 bases unmatched. Germline lookup yields CDR1 MNHEY and CDR2 SVGAGI. This CDR3 spans 17 amino acids. In nucleotides, the CDR3 is TGTGCCAGCAGTTACTCAGCCGGGACAGGGGGCACCGGGGAGCTGTTTTTT. As protein: CASSYSAGTGGTGELFF.

The V call is TRBV12-3 or TRBV12-4, the J call TRBJ1-1; 9 bases are a match to TRBD1. With 4 bases clipped from V and 7 bases from J, the junction kept 1 base outside the gene matches. The CDR3 loop spans 12 amino acids. CDR3 amino acids: CASSWGQGEAFF. The CDR3 nucleotides are TGTGCCAGCAGTTGGGGACAGGGTGAAGCTTTCTTT.

This sequence joins TRBV9 and TRBJ2-2; 10 bases agree with TRBD2. The CDR3 spans 16 residues. Germline trimming cut 3 bases from V and 5 bases from J; bases unmatched to any gene: 7. CDR1 is SGDLS and CDR2 is YYNGEE in the germline V gene. CDR3 protein: CASSAGGSGGTGELFF. In nucleotides, the CDR3 is TGTGCCAGCAGCGCAGGGGGTAGCGGGGGGACCGGGGAGCTGTTTTTT.

This clonotype appeared a few times. The chain links TRBV20-1 to TRBJ2-1, with D tentatively TRBD1 (5 bases). CDR1 DFQATT and CDR2 SNEGSKA come from the germline V gene (reference sequence). CDR3 length equals 14 residues. The V end lost 1 base, the J end lost 9 bases, and 16 bases lay between the germline ends. The CDR3 here is CSARAGQVIGEQFF. CDR3 coding DNA: TGCAGTGCTAGAGCAGGGCAGGTTATAGGTGAGCAGTTCTTC.

This clonotype showed up many times. The chain uses TRBV2 and TRBJ2-3, with TRBD2 as a possible D gene (6 bases). Per the germline V gene, CDR1 is SNHLY and CDR2 is FYNNEI. The CDR3 runs 14 residues. V was pared by 1 base and J by 4 bases, with 9 bases between. The CDR3 DNA follows: TGTGCCAGCAGTGAAGGGGGAGGTCCAGATACGCAGTATTTT. Its protein product is CASSEGGGPDTQYF.

DNA for the CDR3: TGTGCCAGCAGCACTGGACAGGCCGGGGATACGCAGTATTTT. As protein: CASSTGQAGDTQYF. The chain carries TRBV9 and TRBJ2-3; 7 positions match TRBD1. V lost 4 bases to trimming and J lost 6 bases; unmatched junction nucleotides: 8. Germline V gene data show CDR1 as SGDLS and CDR2 as YYNGEE. The CDR3 consists of 14 residues.

The genes are TRBV5-1 and TRBJ2-1; possibly TRBD1 for D (5 bases). CDR3 length equals 15 residues. Germline-derived CDR1 and CDR2 are SGHRS and YFSETQ. Trimming cost V 0 bases and J 8 bases, with 15 bases left between them. This CDR3 reads CASSLARGSRDEQFF. CDR3 bases: TGCGCCAGCAGCTTGGCTCGCGGTTCCAGGGATGAGCAGTTCTTC.

This clonotype was seen a handful of times. The chain has TRBV20-1 and TRBJ2-1; no firm D call. The V end was cut by 4 bases, the J end by 0 bases, with 16 bases between. Germline CDR1 DFQATT, CDR2 SNEGSKA (reference sequence). This CDR3 comprises 16 residues. The CDR3 spells CSAIPFESASYNEQFF. CDR3 sequence (DNA): TGCAGTGCTATCCCCTTTGAGAGCGCCTCCTACAATGAGCAGTTCTTC.

The rearrangement links TRBV12-3 or TRBV12-4 to TRBJ1-1, with 9 bases identical to TRBD1. V trimming: 3 bases; J trimming: 1 base; junction bases outside the gene matches: 3. CDR3 size: 15 residues. The CDR3 spells CASSLWGQGNTEAFF. For the CDR3, the DNA is TGTGCCAGCAGTTTGTGGGGACAGGGGAACACTGAAGCTTTCTTT.

This chain uses TRBV6-1 with TRBJ2-7; tentative D call: TRBD1 (6 bases). CDR3 length: 14 amino acids. Germline V lookup: CDR1 MNHNS, CDR2 SASEGT. Trimming left V 6 bases short and J 6 bases short, with 18 bases between. For the CDR3, the DNA is TGTGCCAGCAGGCATCCAGGGGAGAAAGGCGAGCAGTACTTC. As protein: CASRHPGEKGEQYF.

This clonotype is a singleton in its sample. Here the CDR3 reads CATTSGDRINEQFF. The DNA of the CDR3 is TGCGCCACCACATCCGGGGATCGAATCAATGAGCAGTTCTTC. This chain connects TRBV5-1 to TRBJ2-1; perhaps TRBD2 as D (5 bases). The germline CDR1 and CDR2 sequences are SGHRS and YFSETQ. This CDR3 contains 14 residues. V lost 9 bases to trimming and J lost 6 bases, with 19 bases between them.

The table lists this clonotype with a few counts. The V gene is TRBV12-3 or TRBV12-4, the J gene TRBJ1-5; tentatively, D is TRBD1 (6 bases). The germline V and J ends were trimmed by 1 base and 6 bases, with 19 bases remaining between them. The CDR3 spans 17 residues. The CDR3 protein is CASSLGGHRALIQPQHF. Here the CDR3 DNA reads TGTGCCAGCAGTTTAGGGGGGCACAGGGCTCTGATTCAGCCCCAGCATTTT.

V and J are TRBV7-6 and TRBJ1-5; D unresolved. V was pared by 1 base and J by 0 bases, with 16 bases between. This CDR3 is built from 18 residues. Germline V gene lookup returns CDR1 SGHVS and CDR2 FNYEAQ. The chain's CDR3 is CASSLDPRDLGSNQPQHF. The CDR3 DNA reads TGTGCCAGCAGCTTAGACCCTAGGGATCTGGGTAGCAATCAGCCCCAGCATTTT.